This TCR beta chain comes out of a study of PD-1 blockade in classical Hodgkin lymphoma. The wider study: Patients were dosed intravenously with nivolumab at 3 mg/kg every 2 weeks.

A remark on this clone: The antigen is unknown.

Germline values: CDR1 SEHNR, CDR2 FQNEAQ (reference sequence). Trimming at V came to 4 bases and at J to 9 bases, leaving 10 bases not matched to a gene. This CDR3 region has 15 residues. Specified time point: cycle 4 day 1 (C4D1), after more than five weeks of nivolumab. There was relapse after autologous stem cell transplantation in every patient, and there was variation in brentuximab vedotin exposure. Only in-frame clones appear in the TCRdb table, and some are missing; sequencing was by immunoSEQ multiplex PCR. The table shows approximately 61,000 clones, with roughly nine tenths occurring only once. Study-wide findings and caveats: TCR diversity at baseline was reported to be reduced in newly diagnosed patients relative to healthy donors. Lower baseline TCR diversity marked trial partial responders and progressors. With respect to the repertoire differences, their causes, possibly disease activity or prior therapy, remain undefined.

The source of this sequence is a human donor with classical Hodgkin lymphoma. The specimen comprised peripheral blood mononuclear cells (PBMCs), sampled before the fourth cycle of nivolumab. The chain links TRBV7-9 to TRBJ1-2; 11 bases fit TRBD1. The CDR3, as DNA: TGTGCCAGCAGCTCCTCCGGGACAGGGGGGCTGAGCTACACCTTC. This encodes CASSSSGTGGLSYTF. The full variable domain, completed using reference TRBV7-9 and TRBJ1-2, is DTGVSQNPRHKITKRGQNVTFRCDPISEHNRLYWYRQTLGQGPEFLTYFQNEAQLEKSRLLSDRFSAERPKGSFSTLEIQRTEQGDSAMYLCASSSSGTGGLSYTFGSGTRLTVV.